These T cell receptor beta chains were read from a single sample in a study of response to subunit inactivated influenza vaccine. TCRdb re-called the RT-PCR reads with MiXCR, one entry per CDR3 protein. The sample holds some 800,000 distinct CDR3 sequences; about 20% are singletons and the top ten take around 9.6%. Material: PBMCs from blood, obtained more than 4 days after vaccination. The receptors were gathered from a man between 50 and 59 years old who received an inactivated influenza vaccine. Both conserved end residues are trimmed from each CDR3. D genes are given only for firm matches.

-,TRBV2,ASIDRGYKNIQY
-,TRBV3-1,ASSLVRGAEGYT
TRBD1,TRBV10-3,AISPGQGVGSPLH
-,TRBV4-1,ASSQARGGDTEAF
TRBD2,TRBV12-3/TRBV12-4,ASHRTSGGPGELF
TRBD1,TRBV5-1,ASSLAGTGGTIDEQF
-,TRBV7-2,ASSAGRRNEQF
-,TRBV4-2,ASSQDSLNEKLF
-,TRBV6-5,ASSFFKQGPGANVLT
TRBD1,TRBV20-1,SLPGQGFYEQY
TRBD1,TRBV24-1,ATSGQGRGTGELF
-,TRBV20-1,SARDQRVGELV
-,TRBV20-1,SAQEASGGGTYEQY
-,TRBV4-3,ASSQGRGGGRY
TRBD1,TRBV6-5,ASSFRQGLLRRDEKLF
-,TRBV28,ASSFGTIYYEQY
-,TRBV20-1,SARDHAGGETQY
TRBD2,TRBV20-1,SASRREGPTDTQY
TRBD2,TRBV27,ASRKGTSGFNEQF
TRBD1,TRBV7-9,ASSLLGQTDNYGYT
-,TRBV10-1,ASSVGGPQETQY
-,TRBV7-6,ASSLGALGTTDTQY
-,TRBV18,ASSPAGVGSPLH
TRBD2,TRBV20-1,SATRQGAGVLYEQY
-,TRBV18,ASSPAGHTNNEQF
-,TRBV21-1,ASWAGKENIQY
-,TRBV28,ASRSAPGGWTEAF
-,TRBV6-2/TRBV6-3,ASSYSGGITGELF
TRBD2,TRBV20-1,SARRRTSGSSYNEQF
TRBD2,TRBV5-1,ASSDRLATYDAREQF
TRBD2,TRBV5-5,ASSLELAGGYTQY
TRBD1,TRBV7-2,ASSWTGTEAYEQY
TRBD2,TRBV24-1,ATLAGATGELF
-,TRBV7-9,ASSLGWAGYEQY
TRBD1,TRBV7-8,ASSFTGGRSHEQF
TRBD1,TRBV5-5,ASSSPWTGKRTEAF
-,TRBV4-3,ASSQTGGVYNEQF
TRBD1,TRBV4-2,ASSQGTGGAAEAF
TRBD1,TRBV6-2/TRBV6-3,ASSFTSTGSYEQY
TRBD2,TRBV4-2,ASSQDRAGVSYEQY
-,TRBV7-9,ASSNLPGRSDYGYT
-,TRBV20-1,SAGGRNSPLH
-,TRBV12-3/TRBV12-4,ASPPGQNTGELF